Below are 14 T cell receptor beta chains sequenced from a single sample in a study of blood T cell repertoires in COVID-19. The method was immunoSEQ multiplex PCR; TCRdb's version includes in-frame clones alone and lacks a portion of them. The data contain tens of thousands of clones, approximately 90% of them singletons. The material sequenced was peripheral blood. Receptor source: a man aged 55 to 70 with acute or convalescent COVID-19.

CDR3 protein: CATSQEYRGGQPQHF. The CDR3 nucleotides read TGTGCCACTTCTCAGGAGTATAGGGGAGGGCAGCCCCAGCATTTT. This chain uses TRBV2 with TRBJ1-5; tentatively, D is TRBD1 (5 bases). The CDR3 consists of 15 residues. Germline CDR1 is SNHLY and CDR2 is FYNNEI. Trimming cost V 10 bases and J 7 bases, with 23 bases left between them.

The J gene is TRBJ2-1, the V gene TRBV4-3; D unresolved. This CDR3 region has 13 residues. V lost 3 bases and J lost 13, with 16 bases in between. In germline, CDR1 is LGHNA, CDR2 YSLEER. The CDR3 loop reads CASSQSAGVVQFF. CDR3 DNA sequence: TGCGCCAGCAGCCAGTCGGCAGGCGTGGTACAGTTCTTC.

CDR3: CASSAPGQPYEQYF. Written as DNA, the CDR3 is TGTGCCAGCAGCGCCCCGGGACAGCCCTACGAGCAGTACTTC. The chain couples TRBV5-5 to TRBJ2-7; the match to TRBD1 covers 7 bases. The V segment lost 4 bases and the J segment 2 bases; nucleotides outside the gene matches: 6. The CDR3 is 14 residues long. Germline V lookup: CDR1 SGHKS, CDR2 YYEKEE (reference sequence).

This clone occurred once. The V gene is TRBV28, the J gene TRBJ1-5; 10 nucleotides match TRBD1. The CDR3 sequence is 15 residues long. The germline gives CDR1 MDHEN, CDR2 SYDVKM. J lost 4 bases, V lost 4 bases, and 4 bases had no gene match. The CDR3 spells CASSWRDRGNQPQHF. CDR3 DNA: TGTGCCAGCAGTTGGAGGGACAGGGGTAATCAGCCCCAGCATTTT.

The rearrangement uses TRBV11-3 and TRBJ2-3, with 12 bases matching TRBD2. Looked up from germline, CDR1 is SGHNT and CDR2 is YENEEA. The V gene end was trimmed by 5 bases and the J gene end by 4 bases; junction bases not matched to a gene: 7. The CDR3 is 16 amino acids. CDR3 nucleotides: TGTGCCAGCAGCCTTGCGGCTAGCGGGGGGGCAGATACGCAGTATTTT. Translated, it gives CASSLAASGGADTQYF.

The rearrangement joins TRBV20-1 to TRBJ2-5, with TRBD1 identical over 10 bases. Germline V lookup: CDR1 DFQATT, CDR2 SNEGSKA (reference sequence). V trimming: 3 bases; J trimming: 4 bases; junction bases outside the gene matches: 8. CDR3 size: 15 residues. The CDR3 DNA follows: TGCAGTGCTAGTTTTGGGACAGGGGATGTAGAGACCCAGTACTTC. Translating gives CSASFGTGDVETQYF.

Only one count was recorded for this clone. The chain recombines TRBV14 with TRBJ2-7; 8 bases are a match to TRBD1. Per the germline V gene, CDR1 is SGHDN and CDR2 is FVKESK. The CDR3 totals 14 residues. J was trimmed by 1 base and V by 3 bases; bases with no gene match: 2. CDR3 nucleotides: TGTGCCAGCAGCCACGACAGGGGTTCCTACGAGCAGTACTTC. It encodes CASSHDRGSYEQYF.

As to this clone: The conserved closing phenylalanine or tryptophan is absent in this CDR3, likely reflecting a read error. It is unclear where the CDR3 begins or ends on the DNA, so no DNA is shown, and the CDR3 is as TCRdb lists it. This chain uses TRBV3-1 (or the pseudogene TRBV3-2) with TRBJ1-1; the table's D call, TRBD1, has no DNA check behind it. The CDR3 is made up of 14 amino acids, end residues included. The germline gives CDR1 LGHDT, CDR2 YNNKEL (reference sequence). The CDR3 loop is CASSQERDRDQVEL.

The chain has TRBV14 and TRBJ1-6; unclear D gene. This CDR3 has 14 residues. Trimming pared 4 bases from V and 2 bases from J, leaving 6 bases between. Germline V CDR1 and CDR2: SGHDN, FVKESK. CDR3 sequence (DNA): TGTGCCAGCAGCCCGCGGGCCTATAATTCACCCCTCCACTTT. This codes for CASSPRAYNSPLHF.

CDR3 sequence reads: CASSLRQGFLQETQYF. CDR3 in DNA: TGTGCCAGCAGCCTTCGACAGGGTTTTCTCCAAGAGACCCAGTACTTC. This chain links TRBV7-6 with TRBJ2-5; 7 positions agree with TRBD1. Germline V CDR1 and CDR2: SGHVS, FNYEAQ. The ends lost 5 bases at V and 1 base at J; junction bases unmatched: 10. The length of the CDR3 is 16 residues.

This sequence joins TRBV7-6 and TRBJ2-2, with 7 nucleotides matching TRBD2. CDR1 SGHVS and CDR2 FNYEAQ come from the germline V gene. V shed 3 bases, J shed 5 bases, and the junction held 9 bases outside the gene matches. The CDR3 consists of 16 residues. CDR3 DNA: TGTGCCAGCAGCTTGCGAAGTATGGGAGGGACCGGGGAGCTGTTTTTT. This encodes CASSLRSMGGTGELFF.

This chain links TRBV27 with TRBJ2-2; tentative D call: TRBD1 (6 bases). With 1 base removed from V and 4 bases from J, the gap between germline ends came to 10 bases. Germline V gives CDR1 MNHEY, CDR2 SMNVEV (reference sequence). This CDR3 has 15 residues. The CDR3 here is CASSLFQGPTGELFF. In DNA form, the CDR3 reads TGTGCCAGCAGTTTATTTCAGGGGCCCACCGGGGAGCTGTTTTTT.

This sequence joins TRBV19 and TRBJ1-5; TRBD1 might be the D (5 bases). Trimming pared 3 bases from V and 6 bases from J, leaving 15 bases between. The CDR3 is 15 residues long. Germline-derived CDR1 and CDR2 are LNHDA and SQIVND (reference sequence). CDR3 bases: TGTGCCAGTAGTATCCGACAGCCAAAAGGTCAGCCCCAGCATTTT. This codes for CASSIRQPKGQPQHF.

This chain connects TRBV19 to TRBJ1-5; 9 bases are shared with TRBD1. CDR1 is LNHDA, CDR2 SQIVND, per germline (reference sequence). The V segment lost 6 bases and the J segment 4 bases; nucleotides outside the gene matches: 4. This CDR3 has 14 amino acids. CDR3 nucleotide sequence: TGTGCCAGTAGATTAGGGACAGGGAATCAGCCCCAGCATTTT. Its translation is CASRLGTGNQPQHF.